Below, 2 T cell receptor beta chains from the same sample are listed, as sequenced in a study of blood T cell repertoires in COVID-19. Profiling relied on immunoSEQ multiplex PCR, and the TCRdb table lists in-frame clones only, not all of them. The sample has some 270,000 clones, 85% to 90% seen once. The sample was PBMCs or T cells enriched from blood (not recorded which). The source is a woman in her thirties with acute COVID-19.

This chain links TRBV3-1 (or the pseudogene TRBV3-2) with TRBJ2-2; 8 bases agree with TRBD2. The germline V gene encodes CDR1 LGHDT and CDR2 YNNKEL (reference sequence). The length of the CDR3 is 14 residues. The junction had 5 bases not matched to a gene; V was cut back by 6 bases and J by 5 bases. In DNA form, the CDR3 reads TGTGCCAGCAGTTTAAGCGGGAGTACCGGGGAGCTGTTTTTT. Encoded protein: CASSLSGSTGELFF.

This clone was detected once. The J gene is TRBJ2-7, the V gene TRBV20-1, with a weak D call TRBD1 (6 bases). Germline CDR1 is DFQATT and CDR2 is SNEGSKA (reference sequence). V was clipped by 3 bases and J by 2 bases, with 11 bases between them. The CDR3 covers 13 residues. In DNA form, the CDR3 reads TGCAGTGCTAGTCCGGACAGCCCCTACGAGCAGTACTTC. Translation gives CSASPDSPYEQYF.